Listed here are 26 T cell receptor beta chains from one sample, sequenced in a study of Ad26.COV2.S vaccination and SARS-CoV-2 variants. This table comes from immunoSEQ multiplex PCR, and its TCRdb copy is limited to in-frame clones, with some not included. The table includes about 250,000 clones, around 87% detected once. This sample's treatment: some 19 received Ad26.COV2.S at low or high dose, single or two shots; 5 received placebo; per-sample allocation not given. Day 63 after the first vaccine or placebo injection was the time point for sampling. The starting material was peripheral blood, obtained in a trial of Ad26.COV2.S vaccine versus placebo. All receptors come from a person between 18 and 65 years old who received the Ad26.COV2.S COVID-19 vaccine or a placebo.

This chain links TRBV10-3 with TRBJ1-4; 11 bases match TRBD1. This CDR3 is built from 15 residues. Looked up from germline, CDR1 is ENHRY and CDR2 is SYGVKD. J was trimmed by 8 bases and V by 6 bases; bases with no gene match: 8. CDR3 sequence: CAISLGQGAGEKLFF. The CDR3 DNA reads TGTGCCATCAGCTTAGGACAGGGGGCTGGCGAAAAACTGTTTTTT.

V is TRBV6-5 and J is TRBJ2-5; D is uncertain. Germline CDR1 reads MNHEY; CDR2 reads SVGAGI. V was pared by 9 bases and J by 0 bases, with 5 bases between. The CDR3 spans 11 residues. CDR3 bases: TGTGCCAGTGTCTACCAAGAGACCCAGTACTTC. Translation: CASVYQETQYF.

The chain has TRBV6-2 or TRBV6-3 and TRBJ2-7; TRBD2 matches 8 bases. This CDR3 has 15 residues. Germline V CDR1 and CDR2: MNHEY, SVGEGT. V trimming: 6 bases; J trimming: 5 bases; junction bases outside the gene matches: 12. Here the CDR3 DNA reads TGTGCCAGCAGCCTCTACACGCCGACTAGCGACGAGCAGTACTTC. Translation: CASSLYTPTSDEQYF.

CDR3 in amino acids: CASSVNMAVSTDTQYF. CDR3 in DNA: TGTGCCAGCAGCGTAAATATGGCGGTGAGCACAGATACGCAGTATTTT. The V and J genes are TRBV9 and TRBJ2-3; D unresolved. The CDR3 covers 16 residues. V dropped 1 base and J dropped 0 bases, with 12 bases sitting between them. In germline, CDR1 is SGDLS, CDR2 YYNGEE.

This clone is a singleton in its sample. V and J are TRBV5-1 and TRBJ2-7; possibly TRBD1 or TRBD2 for D (6 bases each). The V and J ends lost 4 bases and 4 bases respectively, with 18 bases between them. The CDR3 is made up of 15 amino acids. Germline assignment: CDR1 SGHRS and CDR2 YFSETQ. In nucleotides, the CDR3 is TGCGCCAGCAGCCGCACCAGGGGAGCGGGTTACGAGCAGTACTTC. Protein: CASSRTRGAGYEQYF.

The chain couples TRBV10-3 to TRBJ2-7; 7 bases fit TRBD2. The CDR3 consists of 13 residues. Germline trimming cut 9 bases from V and 2 bases from J; bases unmatched to any gene: 7. CDR1 is ENHRY, CDR2 SYGVKD, per germline. CDR3 amino acids: CAMSTSATYEQYF. CDR3 DNA: TGTGCCATGAGCACTAGCGCTACCTACGAGCAGTACTTC.

The gene calls are TRBV27 and TRBJ1-1; D gene ambiguous. Trimming took off 5 bases at V and 1 base at J, with 14 bases between the two ends. Germline assignment: CDR1 MNHEY and CDR2 SMNVEV (reference sequence). This CDR3 comprises 15 residues. CDR3 loop: CASSPSAAGNTEAFF. The CDR3 nucleotides read TGTGCCAGCAGTCCCAGCGCAGCAGGGAACACTGAAGCTTTCTTT.

The J gene is TRBJ1-2, the V gene TRBV6-5; no clear D gene. Germline loops: CDR1 MNHEY, CDR2 SVGAGI. This CDR3 comprises 13 residues. With 2 bases removed from V and 0 bases from J, the gap between germline ends came to 4 bases. This CDR3 is CASSYAANYGYTF. In DNA, the CDR3 is TGTGCCAGCAGTTACGCGGCTAACTATGGCTACACCTTC.

The rearrangement links TRBV19 to TRBJ1-5; 8 bases agree with TRBD1. This CDR3 is 13 amino acids long. Trimming took 5 bases from V and 7 from J; bases not matched to a gene: 4. The germline V gene has CDR1 LNHDA and CDR2 SQIVND (reference sequence). The CDR3 here is CASSFGQGQPQHF. The CDR3 coding sequence is TGTGCCAGTAGTTTCGGACAGGGCCAGCCCCAGCATTTT.

The V call is TRBV19, the J call TRBJ1-2; D gene ambiguous. The ends were cut back, 3 bases at V and 7 bases at J, with 9 bases in the middle. CDR3 length: 12 amino acids. Per the germline V gene, CDR1 is LNHDA and CDR2 is SQIVND (reference sequence). The DNA of the CDR3 is TGTGCCAGTAGTATTTCAACGAGTGGCTACACCTTC. Translation gives CASSISTSGYTF.

This chain uses TRBV11-2 with TRBJ1-1; 8 bases match TRBD1. The CDR3 loop spans 16 amino acids. From germline, CDR1 is SGHAT and CDR2 FQNNGV. V trimming: 2 bases; J trimming: 1 base; junction bases outside the gene matches: 6. The CDR3 loop is CASSLRTGSTNTEAFF. The CDR3 DNA is TGTGCCAGCAGCTTACGGACAGGGTCAACGAACACTGAAGCTTTCTTT.

This clone has just one count. J is TRBJ2-7 and V is TRBV11-1; no reliable D call. The CDR3 has 15 residues. Germline CDR1 is SGHAT and CDR2 is FQDESV (reference sequence). V was cut by 5 bases and J by 0 bases, with 14 bases left in between. In DNA form, the CDR3 reads TGTGCCAGCAGCCTATTTGGTGGCAGCTCCTACGAGCAGTACTTC. It codes for CASSLFGGSSYEQYF.

The rearrangement uses TRBV10-1 and TRBJ1-1; possibly TRBD1 for D (5 bases). V was trimmed by 6 bases and J by 1 base, leaving 15 bases between them. Germline CDR1 and CDR2: WNHNN and SYGVQD (reference sequence). The CDR3 spans 15 residues. The CDR3 region is CASSDVEGPNTEAFF. CDR3 DNA sequence: TGCGCCAGCAGCGACGTAGAGGGACCGAACACTGAAGCTTTCTTT.

The chain carries TRBV11-2 and TRBJ2-1, with D unclear. The length of the CDR3 is 12 residues. The germline V and J ends were trimmed by 0 bases and 6 bases, with 3 bases remaining between them. Germline CDR1 is SGHAT and CDR2 is FQNNGV. The CDR3 nucleotides read TGTGCCAGCAGCTTAGATAGCAATGAGCAGTTCTTC. Translating it yields CASSLDSNEQFF.

V is TRBV6-5 and J is TRBJ1-2, with 7 bases fitting TRBD1. The CDR3 is made up of 13 amino acids. After removal of 7 bases from V and 3 bases from J, the junction contained 5 bases not matched to a gene. Per the germline V gene, CDR1 is MNHEY and CDR2 is SVGAGI. Here the CDR3 DNA reads TGTGCCAGCACCCCTGACAGGGACTATGGCTACACCTTC. Protein: CASTPDRDYGYTF.

The J gene is TRBJ2-1, the V gene TRBV30, with TRBD1 matching 7 bases. CDR1 GTSNPN and CDR2 SVGIG come from the germline V gene (reference sequence). Losses at the gene ends were 2 bases for V and 1 base for J; bases not matched to a gene: 11. The CDR3 covers 17 residues. CDR3 loop: CAWSFRAGGSSYNEQFF. The DNA for the CDR3 is TGTGCCTGGAGTTTTCGGGCAGGGGGTAGTTCCTACAATGAGCAGTTCTTC.

The chain uses TRBV7-9 and TRBJ1-5, with D perhaps TRBD1 (5 bases). V shed 5 bases and J shed 4 bases, with 21 bases lying between them. Germline V gene sequence: CDR1 SEHNR, CDR2 FQNEAQ (reference sequence). CDR3 length: 17 residues. CDR3 nucleotides: TGTGCCAGCAGCCCCACCAAGGTTGCCGGGGGGAATCAGCCCCAGCATTTT. Translation gives CASSPTKVAGGNQPQHF.

This chain links TRBV3-1 (or the pseudogene TRBV3-2) with TRBJ2-3; TRBD1 is a possible D gene (5 bases). V dropped 6 bases and J dropped 1 base, with 11 bases sitting between them. The length of the CDR3 is 14 residues. From germline, CDR1 is LGHDT and CDR2 YNNKEL (reference sequence). In DNA, the CDR3 is TGTGCCAGCAGGACAGAGAGTGGCACAGATACGCAGTATTTT. It codes for CASRTESGTDTQYF.

V gene TRBV6-2 or TRBV6-3 combines with J gene TRBJ2-7; 10 positions match TRBD2. Per the germline V gene, CDR1 is MNHEY and CDR2 is SVGEGT. Unmatched junction bases numbered 7, after V lost 2 bases and J lost 3 bases. This CDR3 has 16 residues. DNA of the CDR3: TGTGCCAGCAGTTACCCCCTAGCGGGAGTTGTCTACGAGCAGTACTTC. As protein: CASSYPLAGVVYEQYF.

This chain links TRBV7-9 with TRBJ2-5; 11 bases line up with TRBD1. Germline V gene lookup returns CDR1 SEHNR and CDR2 FQNEAQ (reference sequence). J gave up 5 bases and V 5 bases, and 7 bases lay outside the gene matches. The CDR3 contains 15 residues. CDR3 region: CASSPDRGPWETQYF. The CDR3 DNA reads as TGTGCCAGCAGCCCGGACAGGGGGCCTTGGGAGACCCAGTACTTC.

The V call is TRBV28, the J call TRBJ1-6, with 9 bases fitting TRBD1. This CDR3 is 12 amino acids long. Germline CDR1 is MDHEN and CDR2 is SYDVKM. The CDR3 region is CALGQGSSPLHF. CDR3 bases: TGTGCATTGGGACAGGGTTCCTCACCCCTCCACTTT.

The rearrangement joins TRBV2 to TRBJ1-1; 12 bases fit TRBD1. The trim removed 2 bases at V and 0 bases at J, leaving 4 bases unmatched. The CDR3 is 17 residues long. The germline gives CDR1 SNHLY, CDR2 FYNNEI. CDR3 DNA sequence: TGTGCCAGCAGTGAACGGGGGACAGGGGGCATGAACACTGAAGCTTTCTTT. It specifies CASSERGTGGMNTEAFF.

This clone has only one observation. The rearrangement joins TRBV15 to TRBJ2-5; 7 nucleotides align to TRBD1. The V segment lost 1 base and the J segment 4 bases; nucleotides outside the gene matches: 6. This CDR3 comprises 15 residues. Germline CDR1 is LNHNV and CDR2 is YYDKDF (reference sequence). CDR3 bases: TGTGCCACCAGCAGAGGAAACCGGGACAGAGAGACCCAGTACTTC. Amino acids: CATSRGNRDRETQYF. Using reference TRBV15 and TRBJ2-5 for the parts outside the CDR3, the full variable domain is DAMVIQNPRYQVTQFGKPVTLSCSQTLNHNVMYWYQQKSSQAPKLLFHYYDKDFNNEADTPDNFQSRRPNTSFCFLDIRSPGLGDTAMYLCATSRGNRDRETQYFGPGTRLLVL.

The CDR3 loop reads CASSHHSGRASRTDTQYF. In nucleotides, the CDR3 is TGCGCCAGCAGCCATCATAGCGGGAGGGCCAGTCGGACAGATACGCAGTATTTT. The chain couples TRBV4-1 to TRBJ2-3, with 11 bases aligning to TRBD2. Germline CDR1 is MGHRA and CDR2 is YSYEKL. CDR3 length: 18 residues. With V trimmed by 3 bases and J by 3 bases, 11 bases remained unmatched.

At least ten counts were recorded for this clone. The chain recombines TRBV6-1 with TRBJ1-3; no clear D. V lost 0 bases and J 4 bases, leaving 7 bases between the germline ends. CDR3 length: 14 residues. CDR1 is MNHNS, CDR2 SASEGT, per germline. CDR3 nucleotides: TGTGCCAGCAGTGAAGCCCCCAGGGGAAACACCATATATTTT. Its protein is CASSEAPRGNTIYF.

The chain employs TRBV5-1 and TRBJ2-3; maybe TRBD1 (6 bases). Germline CDR1 is SGHRS and CDR2 is YFSETQ. Trimming stripped 2 bases from V and 2 bases from J, with 12 bases between. The CDR3 sequence is 15 residues long. CDR3 region: CASSLLTGPTDTQYF. The CDR3 DNA sequence: TGCGCCAGCAGCTTACTGACAGGTCCCACAGATACGCAGTATTTT.